A single TCR beta chain is shown here with its context. Its antigen is unknown. This sample is part of a study of T cell responses to AZD1222 COVID-19 vaccine. Looked up from germline, CDR1 is SGHRS and CDR2 is YFSETQ. CDR3 length equals 14 residues. V dropped 4 bases and J dropped 3; count of bases not matched to a gene: 4. The study, taken as a whole, reports: Reportedly, nearly half the spike-specific TCRs target unmutated variant regions.

The data were produced by immunoSEQ multiplex PCR, yet TCRdb's version contains in-frame clones alone and is incomplete. The table shows 100,000 or so clones, with 80% to 90% occurring only once. The clonotype comes from an adult who received the AZD1222 COVID-19 vaccine. This chain joins TRBV5-1 and TRBJ1-1; 9 nucleotides agree with TRBD1. The source material was peripheral blood, sampled 28 days after the second AZD1222 dose. In DNA form, the CDR3 reads TGCGCCAGCAGCGATGGACAGGGGTACACTGAAGCTTTCTTT. Translation: CASSDGQGYTEAFF.